This TCR beta chain was captured in a study of T cells after yellow fever vaccination. Generation of TCR cDNA used 5'RACE template switching (which added a universal primer site and UMIs). TCRdb reprocessed the 5' RACE reads with MiXCR, giving one entry per CDR3 protein. The table lists 500,000 to 650,000 distinct CDR3 sequences, over 9% of them singletons. Study findings and constraints: Post-booster repertoires contained most primary-vaccination clones again (around 96% CD4, 88% CD8). Although the secondary response was weaker, it peaked faster, at day 5 versus 15.

Comments on this clonotype: Its antigen is not identified.

Germline V gene sequence: CDR1 SGHAT, CDR2 FQDESV (reference sequence). The V and J ends lost 2 bases and 6 bases, in that order; junction bases with no gene match: 11. The length of the CDR3 is 18 residues. The chain links TRBV11-1 to TRBJ2-1, with 12 bases that match TRBD2. This TCR was recovered from a young man who received the YFV17D yellow fever vaccine. The specimen comprised PBMCs, sampled on the day of the yellow fever booster vaccination. CDR3 residues: CASSLPPRLAGGRNEQFF. The CDR3, as DNA: TGTGCCAGCAGCTTACCGCCCCGGCTAGCGGGAGGGCGCAATGAGCAGTTCTTC.